The 20 T cell receptor beta chains listed next were all sequenced from one sample in a study of memory CD4+ T cells and cytomegalovirus serostatus (dated by TCRdb to about 2019). Single viable CD3+CD4+CD8-CD45RO+ cells were sorted as memory CD4+ T cells on a FACSAria II. The library relied on the immunoSEQ multiplex PCR assay. Held by TCRdb, this immuneACCESS table contains in-frame sequences only and omits some clones. Under half of the omission traces to an unresolved V gene where checked; the cause of the rest is unknown. The sample profile shows 75,000 to 95,000 clones; less than 90% of them were found once. The biggest ten clones account for 0.78% of the sample. Sequenced: memory CD4+ T cells from blood. Receptor source: an adult in good health and CMV-seronegative.

V is TRBV7-8 and J is TRBJ1-2; D is perhaps TRBD1 (5 bases). The V and J ends lost 3 bases and 9 bases respectively, with 17 bases between them. The germline V gene encodes CDR1 SGHVS and CDR2 FQNEAQ. This CDR3 comprises 14 residues. For the CDR3, the DNA is TGTGCCAGCAGCTTTTCCCGGGACGGGGGGAGCTACACCTTC. Its translation: CASSFSRDGGSYTF.

This clone was found once. The chain links TRBV2 to TRBJ2-7; D unresolved. V lost 2 bases and J 3 bases, leaving 8 bases between the germline ends. The CDR3 length is 13 residues. Germline-derived CDR1 and CDR2 are SNHLY and FYNNEI. The CDR3 nucleotides read TGTGCCAGCAGTGAAAATGGCAGCTACGAGCAGTACTTC. This sequence encodes CASSENGSYEQYF.

The rearrangement uses TRBV19 and TRBJ2-1; 7 bases map to TRBD2. There are 13 residues in the CDR3. With V trimmed by 7 bases and J by 11 bases, 11 bases remained unmatched. Germline V gene sequence: CDR1 LNHDA, CDR2 SQIVND (reference sequence). DNA for the CDR3: TGTGCCAGTACCCTAACGTGGGGGGGGAAGCAGTTCTTC. It codes for CASTLTWGGKQFF.

V usage is TRBV4-3 and J usage is TRBJ2-4, with 15 bases identical to TRBD2. V gave up 3 bases and J gave up 0 bases; unmatched junction bases: 6. The germline CDR1 and CDR2 sequences are LGHNA and YSLEER. This CDR3 has 19 residues. The CDR3 region has the DNA TGCGCCAGCAGCCACCAAGGACTAGCGGGGGGGCTAGCCAAAAACATTCAGTACTTC. It yields the protein CASSHQGLAGGLAKNIQYF.

The chain joins TRBV5-1 to TRBJ1-2, with D possibly being TRBD1 (5 bases). CDR1 SGHRS and CDR2 YFSETQ come from the germline V gene. Trimming removed 3 bases from V and 0 bases from J, with 9 bases in between. This CDR3 comprises 14 residues. CDR3 protein: CASSSTGTNYGYTF. As DNA, the CDR3 is TGCGCCAGCAGCTCAACAGGAACTAACTATGGCTACACCTTC.

CDR3: CASRGGGDSYEQYF. For the CDR3, the DNA is TGTGCCAGCAGAGGTGGGGGGGATTCCTACGAGCAGTACTTC. This chain uses TRBV28 with TRBJ2-7; 7 bases are a match to TRBD2. CDR3 size: 14 residues. Germline V gives CDR1 MDHEN, CDR2 SYDVKM. Unmatched junction bases numbered 6, after V lost 6 bases and J lost 1 base. The whole variable domain, remainder taken from reference TRBV28 and TRBJ2-7, is DVKVTQSSRYLVKRTGEKVFLECVQDMDHENMFWYRQDPGLGLRLIYFSYDVKMKEKGDIPEGYSVSREKKERFSLILESASTNQTSMYLCASRGGGDSYEQYFGPGTRLTVT.

The rearrangement joins TRBV10-3 to TRBJ1-1, with 8 bases that match TRBD1. There are 13 residues in the CDR3. After removal of 6 bases from V and 5 bases from J, the junction contained 5 bases not matched to a gene. Germline-derived CDR1 and CDR2 are ENHRY and SYGVKD. CDR3 sequence reads: CAIRLQGDTEAFF. CDR3 coding DNA: TGTGCCATCAGACTACAGGGGGATACTGAAGCTTTCTTT.

The genes are TRBV28 and TRBJ1-6; D is perhaps TRBD1 (5 bases). The CDR3 has 16 amino acids. V dropped 2 bases and J dropped 0 bases, with 8 bases sitting between them. Germline V gives CDR1 MDHEN, CDR2 SYDVKM. CDR3 bases: TGTGCCAGCAGTTTAGGGGGGAGCTCCTATAATTCACCCCTCCACTTT. Its protein product is CASSLGGSSYNSPLHF.

Only a few counts were recorded for this clone. The chain recombines TRBV19 with TRBJ1-6; TRBD1 aligns across 8 bases. Germline lookup yields CDR1 LNHDA and CDR2 SQIVND (reference sequence). With V trimmed by 8 bases and J by 5 bases, 8 bases remained unmatched. CDR3 length equals 15 residues. CDR3 residues: CASSEPGQDNSPLHF. The CDR3 bases are TGTGCCAGTTCTGAGCCGGGACAGGATAATTCACCCCTCCACTTT.

CDR3 nucleotides: TGCGCCAGCAGCTTGGTCTTTGGGAGCTCCTACAATGAGCAGTTCTTC. It translates to CASSLVFGSSYNEQFF. The chain employs TRBV5-1 and TRBJ2-1, with D possibly being TRBD2 (5 bases). The CDR3 length is 16 residues. Germline CDR1 reads SGHRS; CDR2 reads YFSETQ. Trimming stripped 0 bases from V and 0 bases from J, with 10 bases between.

This chain joins TRBV10-3 and TRBJ2-3; D is uncertain. The germline V gene has CDR1 ENHRY and CDR2 SYGVKD. Deletions cut 6 bases from V and 3 bases from J, with 13 bases between. The CDR3 has 14 residues. The CDR3 nucleotides are TGTGCCATCAGACCCGAGTGGGCTACAGATACGCAGTATTTT. Translated: CAIRPEWATDTQYF.

This chain uses TRBV18 with TRBJ2-2; 9 nucleotides align to TRBD1. V shed 5 bases, J shed 5 bases, and the junction held 6 bases outside the gene matches. Germline CDR1 and CDR2: KGHSH and LQKENI. The CDR3 has 15 amino acids. CDR3: CASSDRDRETGELFF. Here the CDR3 DNA reads TGTGCCAGCTCAGACCGGGACAGGGAAACCGGGGAGCTGTTTTTT.

In DNA form, the CDR3 reads TGTGCCAGCAGTTCGGACAGGGCGGATTCACCCCTCCACTTT. It encodes CASSSDRADSPLHF. This chain uses TRBV27 with TRBJ1-6; 8 nucleotides match TRBD1. The germline V gene has CDR1 MNHEY and CDR2 SMNVEV (reference sequence). The CDR3 spans 14 residues. Unmatched junction bases numbered 4, after V lost 4 bases and J lost 8 bases.

The sample holds one count of this clone. CDR3 region: CASSQDGGLAGTDTQYF. In DNA form, the CDR3 reads TGCGCCAGCAGCCAAGATGGGGGACTAGCGGGGACAGATACGCAGTATTTT. The chain couples TRBV4-3 to TRBJ2-3, with TRBD2 identical over 13 bases. CDR3 length equals 17 residues. V dropped 0 bases and J dropped 3; count of bases not matched to a gene: 3. CDR1 is LGHNA and CDR2 is YSLEER in the germline V gene.

The rearrangement joins TRBV7-8 to TRBJ1-5, with D hard to call. Between the trimmed V and J ends, which lost 3 bases and 5 bases, there was a span of 8 bases. CDR1 is SGHVS, CDR2 FQNEAQ, per germline. CDR3 length: 13 residues. In nucleotides, the CDR3 is TGTGCCAGCAGCTTTACGGACGATCAGCCCCAGCATTTT. Amino acid sequence: CASSFTDDQPQHF. Using reference TRBV7-8 and TRBJ1-5 for the parts outside the CDR3, the full variable domain is GAGVSQSPRYKVAKRGQDVALRCDPISGHVSLFWYQQALGQGPEFLTYFQNEAQLDKSGLPSDRFFAERPEGSVSTLKIQRTQQEDSAVYLCASSFTDDQPQHFGDGTRLSIL.

The CDR3: CASSLGSGNTGELFF. CDR3 nucleotides: TGTGCCAGCAGCTTGGGTAGCGGAAACACCGGGGAGCTGTTTTTT. This rearrangement joins TRBV5-6 to TRBJ2-2; weak D call: TRBD2 (6 bases). V was shortened by 0 bases and J by 2 bases, with 8 bases between the two germline ends. This CDR3 comprises 15 residues. Per germline, CDR1 SGHDT and CDR2 YYEEEE.

This clone was detected a few times. The chain joins TRBV29-1 to TRBJ1-1; perhaps TRBD1 as D (5 bases). Germline V CDR1 and CDR2: SQVTM, ANQGSEA. The CDR3 is 13 residues long. The CDR3 nucleotides are TGCGCTGGGTATCAGGGCCTCCGAGGTCGGGCTTTCTTT. Translating gives CAGYQGLRGRAFF.

This chain connects TRBV7-3 to TRBJ1-1; D may be TRBD1 (5 bases). V was shortened by 3 bases and J by 5 bases, with 13 bases between the two germline ends. CDR3 size: 14 residues. Per germline, CDR1 SGHTA and CDR2 FQGTGA. The CDR3 bases are TGTGCCAGCAGCTTGGACCGGGAGGGGACTGAAGCTTTCTTT. Protein: CASSLDREGTEAFF.

V is TRBV6-5 and J is TRBJ2-7; TRBD2 agrees at 7 bases. The CDR3 covers 14 residues. V was clipped by 6 bases and J by 0 bases; unmatched bases: 5. CDR1 is MNHEY and CDR2 is SVGAGI in the germline V gene. CDR3 bases: TGTGCCAGCAGACCCGGGAGGTTCTCCTACGAGCAGTACTTC. Translating it yields CASRPGRFSYEQYF.

V usage is TRBV5-1 and J usage is TRBJ2-2, with 7 bases identical to TRBD1. The V and J ends lost 2 bases and 3 bases, in that order; junction bases with no gene match: 1. The CDR3 runs 14 residues. Germline V gene data show CDR1 as SGHRS and CDR2 as YFSETQ. As DNA, the CDR3 is TGCGCCAGCAGCTTTACAGGGGACACCGGGGAGCTGTTTTTT. It specifies CASSFTGDTGELFF.